The TCR beta chain described here comes from a study of tumor-infiltrating lymphocytes in oesophageal squamous cell carcinoma. TCRdb ran MiXCR on the PCR reads and lists one entry per CDR3 protein. The table shows 9,500 to 15,000 distinct CDR3 sequences, with 50% to 60% occurring only once. V dropped 5 bases and J dropped 3; count of bases not matched to a gene: 12. From germline, CDR1 is SEHNR and CDR2 FQNEAQ (reference sequence). CDR3 size: 18 residues. The V call is TRBV7-9, the J call TRBJ2-3, with 12 nucleotides matching TRBD2. The sequence was obtained from a female donor with esophageal squamous cell carcinoma. The sequencing input was esophageal tumor tissue. CDR3 region: CASSVGSLAGGITDTQYF. The DNA of the CDR3 is TGTGCCAGCAGCGTAGGTAGCCTAGCGGGGGGGATAACAGATACGCAGTATTTT.